The source of this T cell receptor beta chain is a study of cytomegalovirus exposure and HLA in healthy donors. The primer mix had 60 Vbeta and 13 Jbeta primers. Measured with immunoSEQ multiplex PCR; TCRdb has only the in-frame clones, and not every one. The data hold 100,000 to 130,000 clones, with approximately 84% observed a single time. In germline, CDR1 is SSHAT, CDR2 FNYEAQ (reference sequence). This CDR3 comprises 15 residues. As to this clone: One junction end does not reproduce the germline sequence, and a read error may be involved.

The gene calls are TRBV7-7 and TRBJ2-3; TRBD2 matches at 13 bases. The clonotype comes from a man between 25 and 39 years old in good health and CMV-seronegative. The sequenced sample consisted of PBMCs. CDR3 sequence (DNA): TGTGCTAGCAGCGTGACTAGCGGGAGGTTAGATACGCAGTATTTT. It encodes CASSVTSGRLDTQYF.